This TCR beta chain was captured in a study of cytomegalovirus exposure and HLA in healthy donors (dated by TCRdb to 2016 to 2017). Some background on the complete study: An earlier analysis of 587 of the donors reported more than 250 Gb of sequence data and around 110 million unique TCR beta sequences from about 180 million T cells. About 280 gigabases of sequencing data and roughly 80 million unique TCR sequences made up an early release that covered approximately 700 HLA-typed donors. Of the 300 to 400 genotyped donors, roughly 85% fell in the genetic ancestry cluster associated with self-reported Caucasian donors. The aim of the study was to test whether cataloging public T cell receptors could identify signatures of past pathogen exposure. The study used immunosequencing to profile the T cell repertoires of under 700 subjects and linked those repertoires to cytomegalovirus serostatus. Besides the first cohort of about 730 subjects, a separate validation cohort made up of over 95 different subjects was used. To predict cytomegalovirus infection status, the study combined high-throughput TCR immunosequencing, statistical association of individual TCRs with disease status, and machine learning. A later analysis re-analyzed previously published TCR beta repertoires from 550 to 700 donors and added high-resolution HLA genotyping to study TCR occurrence patterns. The later analysis used no new phenotypic data to find candidate immune exposures, relying instead on TCR beta sequences and their occurrence across donors. To decide whether each TCR beta V gene segment behaved as functional or pseudogenic, an earlier analysis of some 600 of the donors relied on high-throughput TCR beta sequencing. Donor age, sex, ethnicity and CMV serostatus were compiled together with the repertoire data. Genome-wide SNP genotypes for about 60% of the 666 donors were used in a later genetic analysis, which treated that subset as a discovery cohort. Every repertoire in the discovery cohort had been generated on one and the same sequencing platform. Both class I and class II loci were covered by HLA typing, at four-digit resolution. The number of typed donors differed by locus: about 629-630 for A, B, C, DRB1 and DQB1; approximately 520 for DQA1; 606 for DPA1; and 400 to 480 for DPB1. Roughly 5 DR-DQ haplotypes were treated as single units for association and clustering because of strong linkage in the cohort. Among under 450 genotyped donors of the cohort, an average of about 240,000 unique TCR beta nucleotide sequences were sequenced per donor, around a sixth of them non-productive.

With regard to this clone: Its antigen remains undetermined. No base quality information exists; no much larger clone differs at one position.

Library preparation was by the immunoSEQ multiplex PCR assay. The multiplex PCR relied on a mix of 60 forward primers for TCR Vbeta segments and 13 reverse primers for TCR Jbeta segments. Amplification of the CDR3 region of rearranged TCR beta genes was performed with a multiplex PCR assay on genomic DNA. Amplified TCR beta libraries were sequenced as 87-base-pair reads on the Illumina HiSeq System. Under the source paper's analysis protocol: A later analysis tallied 75 million to 85 million unique TCR beta chains across the 666 repertoires, and around 12 million of those chains were shared by two or more donors. Raw reads were error-corrected and collapsed into unique sequences with a nearest-neighbor algorithm that merged closely related sequences to remove PCR and sequencing errors. V, D and J gene segments were assigned by aligning CDR3 sequences to IMGT reference sequences. For a sequence to be retained, at least a six-nucleotide match to both a V gene segment and a J gene segment was required. A rearrangement was called productive if the CDR3 had no stop codons and remained in frame with V and J, and every other rearrangement was called non-productive. Following IMGT convention, CDR3 was defined as the stretch from the second conserved V-encoded cysteine up to the conserved J-encoded phenylalanine. The earlier analysis of a few hundred of the donors excluded any sequence lacking an unambiguous match to a single V gene segment. In an earlier analysis of approximately 500 of the donors, a V segment was called functional when productive rearrangements were above 56.7%, and segregating when the standard deviation between donors exceeded 5%. To diagnose cytomegalovirus status from the catalog of TCR beta chain sequences, a statistical classification framework was built. V and J gene assignment, in a later analysis, came from comparing TCR nucleotide sequences with IMGT/GENE-DB human TR gene sequences. Using the TCRdist pipeline, a later analysis assigned CDR3 sequences along with most-parsimonious VDJ recombination scenarios. In a later analysis, each TCR beta chain was defined by its CDR3 amino acid sequence together with its V-gene family, and reads lacking a unique V-gene family were excluded. In a later analysis, around 650 highly shared, low-generation-probability nucleotide sequences were removed to address suspected cross-contamination and a sequencing artifact. In a later analysis, a clonal expansion index for each public chain was calculated from normalized within-repertoire ranks of inferred template counts. In a later analysis, generation probabilities were computed using a VDJ recombination model fitted to out-of-frame rearrangements, and the results were checked against IGoR. A later analysis scored TCR-TCR, TCR-HLA and TCR-CMV co-occurrence with hypergeometric tests, applying a repertoire-size bias correction to TCR pairs. False discovery rates were estimated in a later analysis by permuting HLA or CMV assignments 20 times. In a later analysis, co-occurring TCRs were grouped using DBSCAN, and TCRdist sequence similarity was added for clustering within HLA-allele-positive subsets. Repertoires with fewer than 30,000 or more than 120,000 public chains, plus five repertoires with anomalous nucleotide sharing, were excluded from co-occurrence clustering. TCRdb re-hosts the immuneACCESS table, in-frame sequences only. Its copies lack some clones; in the studies checked, an unresolved V gene accounts for under half of them, and the cause for the rest is not known. For V, J and clone size, that table is used; D and trimming come from the DNA. Across this sample there are some 150,000 clones, with about 85% seen only once. 2% to 2.5% of the sample goes to the ten largest clones.

The cohort comprised around 690 healthy bone marrow donors. At the time of sampling, all cohort members were nominally healthy, though unrecorded immune exposures were likely present. The donor was CMV seronegative and belonged to the group of several hundred seronegative cohort members. A peripheral blood sample was collected from each donor, and TCR beta sequencing was performed on peripheral blood mononuclear cells. The Qiagen DNeasy Blood Extraction Kit was used to extract genomic DNA from the blood cell samples. Points the paper makes about the study in general: According to a later genetic analysis, donors in an Asian-associated ancestry cluster had fewer N-insertions in productive TCRs than the approximately 650-donor mean. A later analysis found that TCR association rates varied across HLA loci, with DRB1 alleles showing the most associated TCRs and HLA-C alleles the fewest. Sequencing depth was assumed to be roughly uniform across donors in the presence/absence analyses, though that assumption may not hold. This cohort had only TCR beta chains sequenced, and the lack of alpha or paired-chain data limited which features could be detected. In vitro tests confirmed that a few of the cytomegalovirus-associated TCR beta chains recognize cytomegalovirus antigens. The study listed 150 to 200 TCR beta chains as associated with cytomegalovirus. Linkage disequilibrium might explain the correlated functional status among segregating V segments, but an unknown experimental factor could not be ruled out. A later analysis reported that several top co-occurrence clusters appeared linked to parvovirus B19, influenza, CMV and Epstein-Barr virus. A cluster of highly shared sequence variants was judged likely to be a technical artifact of the sequencing pipeline. Strong co-occurrence of HLA alleles, especially DR and DQ, made assigning TCR associations to individual alleles difficult. In an earlier analysis of roughly 560 of the donors, most TCR beta V segments were observed in productive rearrangements about 87% or about 30% of the time, broadly matching IMGT annotations. While some public TCRs were present in many individuals, most TCR sequences turned up only very rarely across donors. According to a later analysis, most CMV-associated TCR beta chains appeared to be HLA-restricted, and the HLA associations seemed to be driven largely by CMV exposure. A further reported finding was that TCR beta sequences accurately predicted the HLA-A and HLA-B alleles for most subjects in the first cohort. At a false discovery rate of 0.05, a later analysis linked around 15,000 TCR beta sequences to specific HLA alleles. In a later analysis, HLA-associated TCR beta chains showed more clonal expansion and lower generation probabilities than non-associated chains that were equally common. A later genetic analysis associated a missense DCLRE1C variant with V-gene and J-gene trimming of TCR beta chains, and an independent cohort replicated the association. Some IMGT-functional V segments, including TRBV6-2 and TRBV6-3, could not be told apart with the 87-base-pair reads, so those segments were excluded. Because counts were too low, some 16 rarely observed V segments, including chromosome 9 orphons, were excluded from the earlier analysis of some 590 of the donors. Cytomegalovirus status was reported to be diagnosed by the classifier with high specificity and sensitivity in both the original and validation cohorts. Because HLA typing was missing for some donors at each locus, association tests included only the typed subset. The authors suggested that the approach could potentially be generalized to other disease states and immunological phenotypes. For the cohort, immune exposure information was limited to CMV serostatus.

Germline trimming amounts to 6 bases on V and 5 bases on J, with 10 as the count of junction bases outside the gene matches. CDR1 and CDR2, looked up from the germline V gene, are MGHRA and YSYEKL. The CDR3 spans 16 residues, from the cysteine through the phenylalanine. The sequence is cut down to CDR3 DNA, 48 bases in frame from base 1. Material for sequencing was PBMCs. This receptor was taken from a woman under 30 in good health and CMV-seronegative. This chain is built from TRBV4-1 and TRBJ2-2, and TRBD2 aligns with 9 junction nucleotides. The encoded CDR3 is CASSRSGGRGTGELFF. The nucleotide sequence is given as TGCGCCAGCAGTAGGAGCGGGGGGCGTGGGACCGGGGAGCTGTTTTTT.